The next 12 T cell receptor beta chains were all read from a single sample in a study of low-dose radiotherapy and immunotherapy resistance in tumors. Time point defined: after trial treatment. The treatment was: LDRT plus nivolumab, ipilimumab, low-dose cyclophosphamide and aspirin (RACIN trial). Both TCRalpha and TCRbeta chains were reverse transcribed with V-gene-specific primers. It was with a constant-region primer and a V-primer adapter that TCRs were amplified over approximately 18 PCR cycles. TCRdb reprocessed the reads via MiXCR and lists one record per CDR3 protein. The profile shows roughly 100,000 distinct CDR3 sequences, 20% of them singletons. The sequences come from PBMCs, collected after low-dose radiotherapy plus immunotherapy. The receptors come from a female donor with ovarian cancer.

This clonotype has at least ten counts. The V call is TRBV9, the J call TRBJ1-3, with 9 nucleotides matching TRBD1. The CDR3 spans 16 residues. V was clipped by 1 base and J by 3 bases; unmatched bases: 5. The germline V gene encodes CDR1 SGDLS and CDR2 YYNGEE. CDR3 amino acids: CASSVKGTGSGNTIYF. CDR3 nucleotides: TGTGCCAGCAGCGTAAAGGGGACAGGGAGTGGAAACACCATATATTTT. The full variable domain, rest sourced from reference TRBV9 and TRBJ1-3, is DSGVTQTPKHLITATGQRVTLRCSPRSGDLSVYWYQQSLDQGLQFLIQYYNGEERAKGNILERFSAQQFPDLHSELNLSSLELGDSALYFCASSVKGTGSGNTIYFGEGSWLTVV.

The chain combines TRBV18 with TRBJ2-5, with unresolved D. CDR1 and CDR2 from the germline V gene are KGHSH and LQKENI. V shed 4 bases and J shed 1 base, with 7 bases lying between them. The CDR3 runs 13 residues. The CDR3 protein is CASSLTVQETQYF. The CDR3, as DNA: TGTGCCAGCTCACTCACAGTCCAAGAGACCCAGTACTTC.

CDR3 sequence: CASSLAPSGEARETQYF. The DNA of the CDR3 is TGTGCCAGCAGCTTAGCCCCGTCGGGGGAAGCACGGGAGACCCAGTACTTC. J is TRBJ2-5 and V is TRBV7-2, with TRBD2 as a possible D gene (6 bases). Germline-derived CDR1 and CDR2 are SGHTA and FQGNSA. The germline V and J ends were trimmed by 0 bases and 5 bases, with 19 bases remaining between them. CDR3 length: 17 residues.

This clonotype was observed at least ten times. The rearrangement uses TRBV29-1 and TRBJ1-2; TRBD1 aligns across 9 bases. This CDR3 comprises 13 residues. Germline V gene data show CDR1 as SQVTM and CDR2 as ANQGSEA. V lost 1 base to trimming and J lost 7 bases; unmatched junction nucleotides: 4. The CDR3 loop is CSVEGDRAVGYTF. The CDR3 DNA sequence: TGCAGCGTTGAAGGGGACAGGGCCGTTGGCTACACCTTC.

The gene calls are TRBV5-1 and TRBJ2-3; 11 positions match TRBD1. V gave up 4 bases and J gave up 6 bases; unmatched junction bases: 4. The germline gives CDR1 SGHRS, CDR2 YFSETQ. CDR3 length: 14 residues. CDR3 in amino acids: CASSGGQGGDTQYF. CDR3 nucleotides: TGCGCCAGCAGCGGGGGACAGGGGGGGGATACGCAGTATTTT.

The chain recombines TRBV5-1 with TRBJ2-3; D uncertain. CDR1 is SGHRS, CDR2 YFSETQ, per germline. The CDR3 sequence is 14 residues long. V was cut by 0 bases and J by 6 bases, with 11 bases left in between. The CDR3 region has the DNA TGCGCCAGCAGCTTGGACCCTCGCGCTGATACGCAGTATTTT. Protein product: CASSLDPRADTQYF.

This clonotype turned up a few times. This rearrangement joins TRBV2 to TRBJ1-1; no clear D gene. Germline V gene lookup returns CDR1 SNHLY and CDR2 FYNNEI. V was pared by 2 bases and J by 2 bases, with 12 bases between. The CDR3 totals 15 residues. The CDR3 protein is CASSEFTAGNTEAFF. CDR3 DNA sequence: TGTGCCAGCAGTGAATTTACAGCCGGCAACACTGAAGCTTTCTTT.

There are many counts of this clonotype. The junction departs from germline at one end; a sequencing error may be responsible. The chain carries TRBV5-3 and TRBJ2-7, with D tentatively TRBD1 or TRBD2 (5 bases each). TRBV5-3 is identified as an open reading frame with a role that is uncertain. There are 15 residues in the CDR3. The CDR3 sequence: CASSSSAGDPYEQYF. The CDR3 DNA follows: TGTGCCAGCAGCTCTTCCGCCGGGGACCCCTACGAGCAGTACTTC.

This clonotype came up many times. V is TRBV20-1 and J is TRBJ2-5; 8 nucleotides line up with TRBD1. The CDR3 length is 14 residues. Germline V CDR1 and CDR2: DFQATT, SNEGSKA (reference sequence). V lost 8 bases to trimming and J lost 2 bases; unmatched junction nucleotides: 10. CDR3 region: CSPNPDRGQETQYF. For the CDR3, the DNA is TGCAGTCCCAATCCCGACAGGGGACAAGAGACCCAGTACTTC.

In this sample, this clonotype turned up many times. The CDR3 reads CASSSPTNSGTEAFF. The CDR3 DNA follows: TGTGCCAGCAGCAGCCCCACAAATTCGGGCACTGAAGCTTTCTTT. The rearrangement uses TRBV5-4 and TRBJ1-1; D is unresolved. The germline gives CDR1 SGHNT, CDR2 YYREEE (reference sequence). With 4 bases removed from V and 4 bases from J, the gap between germline ends came to 17 bases. There are 15 residues in the CDR3.

This clonotype occurred many times. The chain combines TRBV3-1 with TRBJ2-3, with 8 bases identical to TRBD1. Unmatched junction bases numbered 6, after V lost 4 bases and J lost 3 bases. Germline V gene data show CDR1 as LGHDT and CDR2 as YNNKEL (reference sequence). CDR3 length equals 15 residues. This CDR3 reads CASSPGGSRTDTQYF. DNA for the CDR3: TGTGCCAGCAGCCCAGGGGGCTCGAGGACAGATACGCAGTATTTT.

In its sample, this clonotype was seen a few times. This rearrangement joins TRBV28 to TRBJ1-5; D unresolved. Germline CDR1 reads MDHEN; CDR2 reads SYDVKM. V was trimmed by 3 bases and J by 6 bases, leaving 12 bases between them. The CDR3 loop spans 14 amino acids. The CDR3 loop is CASSFVGSGQPQHF. Written as DNA, the CDR3 is TGTGCCAGCAGTTTCGTAGGGTCGGGTCAGCCCCAGCATTTT.